The TCR beta chain described here comes from a study of T-cell reconstitution after alpha-beta-depleted transplantation in children. General observations from the study: Approximately two months post-transplant, alpha-beta T cells reportedly originated from several hundred expanded graft clones. One year post-transplant, T-cell counts and diversity were largely derived from T cells produced anew. High day-60 TCRbeta diversity in some patients came from surviving recipient T cells and thymic progenitors.

Construction of the TCRbeta library involved unique molecular identifiers. TCRdb re-called the PCR reads through MiXCR, storing one row per CDR3 protein. In the table there are over 200,000 distinct CDR3 sequences, 11% of which are singletons. About this clonotype itself: Its antigen is still unknown.

After removal of 6 bases from V and 6 bases from J, the junction contained 11 bases not matched to a gene. Germline CDR1 LNHDA, CDR2 SQIVND (reference sequence). The length of the CDR3 is 15 residues. The sample was PBMCs, taken before TCRalphabeta/CD19-depleted stem cell transplant. This receptor was obtained from a child less than two years old with acute myeloid leukemia, due to receive a stem cell transplant. The V call is TRBV19, the J call TRBJ2-7, with TRBD2 matching 10 bases. CDR3 region: CASRSRASGRPEQYF. For the CDR3, the DNA is TGTGCCAGTAGATCTAGGGCTAGCGGGAGACCCGAGCAGTACTTC.